This TCR beta chain was observed in a study of blood T cell repertoires in COVID-19. Looking at the study overall: Material from acute and convalescent COVID-19 was sourced from the United States, Italy and Spain. From T cells, B-cell-depleted T cells, or PBMCs came the material, which was cDNA or gDNA.

Study processing details: From reference gene primer amplification, estimates of nucleated cell counts were derived. The data were produced by immunoSEQ multiplex PCR, yet TCRdb's version contains in-frame clones alone and is incomplete. V and J calls and clone size are those listed in that table; D and trimming were worked out from the DNA. The table records some 200,000 clones, roughly 86% of them present only once. CDR3 length: 14 amino acids. CDR1 SEHNR and CDR2 FQNEAQ come from the germline V gene (reference sequence). V was pared by 5 bases and J by 11 bases, with 9 bases of the junction left unmatched.

The rearrangement links TRBV7-9 to TRBJ1-6, with 7 bases fitting TRBD1. This sequence was found in a woman in her fifties or sixties with active or convalescent COVID-19. Sequencing input: peripheral blood. CDR3 in amino acids: CASSRDSSLTPLHF. The DNA for the CDR3 is TGTGCCAGCAGCCGGGACAGTTCGCTGACACCCCTCCACTTT.